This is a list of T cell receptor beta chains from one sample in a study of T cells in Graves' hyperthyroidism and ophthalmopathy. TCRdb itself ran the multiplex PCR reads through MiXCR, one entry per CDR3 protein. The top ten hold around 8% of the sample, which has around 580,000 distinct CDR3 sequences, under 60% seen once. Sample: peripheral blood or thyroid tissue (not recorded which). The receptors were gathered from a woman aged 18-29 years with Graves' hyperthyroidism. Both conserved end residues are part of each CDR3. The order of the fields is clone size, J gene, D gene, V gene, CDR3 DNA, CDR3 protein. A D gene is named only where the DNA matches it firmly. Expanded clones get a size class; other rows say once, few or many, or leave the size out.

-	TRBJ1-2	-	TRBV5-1	TGCGCCAGCAGCTCCGCGAGCTACACCTTC	CASSSASYTF
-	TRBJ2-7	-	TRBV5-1	TGCGCCAGCAGAAAAAACGCGGCGGCCTACGAGCAGTACTTC	CASRKNAAAYEQYF
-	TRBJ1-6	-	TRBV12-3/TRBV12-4	TGTGCCAGCAGGGTCCGCTCGAATTCACCCCTCCACTTT	CASRVRSNSPLHF
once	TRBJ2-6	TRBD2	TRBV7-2	TGTGCCAGCAGCTTAGTGGCGGGAGTGTCTGGGGCCAACGTCCTGACTTTC	CASSLVAGVSGANVLTF
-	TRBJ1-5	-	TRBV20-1	TGCAGTGCTAGATCCCACACGGGCTTAAGCAGTCAGCCCCAGCATTTT	CSARSHTGLSSQPQHF
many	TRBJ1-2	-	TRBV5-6	TGTGCCAGCAGCTTGAGGGGCTATGGCTACACCTTC	CASSLRGYGYTF
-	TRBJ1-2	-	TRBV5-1	TGCGCCAGCAGCTTCCAGGGAGACGCAGATACGCATGGCTACACCTTC	CASSFQGDADTHGYTF
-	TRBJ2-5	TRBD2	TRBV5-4	TGTGCCAGCACCTCTGGGCTAGCGGGTCAAGAGACCCAGTACTTC	CASTSGLAGQETQYF
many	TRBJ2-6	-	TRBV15	TGTGCCACCAGCGTTCCGAGCTCTGGGGCCAACGTCCTGACTTTC	CATSVPSSGANVLTF
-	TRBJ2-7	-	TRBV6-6	TGTGCCAGCAGTAACCCCGGAGCGATCAAGACGGGGGAGCAGTACTTC	CASSNPGAIKTGEQYF
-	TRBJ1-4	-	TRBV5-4	TGTGCCAGCAGCTTGAGGTCAGCGGGAAAACTGTTTTTT	CASSLRSAGKLFF
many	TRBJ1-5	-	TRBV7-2	TGTGCCAGCAGCTTAAAGGTGGGGCCCCAGCATTTT	CASSLKVGPQHF
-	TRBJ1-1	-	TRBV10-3	TGTGCCATCAGGGACCCAGAGAACACTGAAGCTTTCTTT	CAIRDPENTEAFF
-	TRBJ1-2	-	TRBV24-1	TGTGCCACCAGTGATACCGGGACCGGTTACTACACCTTC	CATSDTGTGYYTF